Given below is one T cell receptor beta chain in context. No antigen is known for it. The sample belongs to a study of CD8+ T cells in alopecia areata. Study-wide context: For the treated group, dosing was oral tofacitinib at 5 to 10 mg twice daily. Tofacitinib continued for 6 to 18 months and was then withheld for 6 months.

Points from the study as a whole: Lesional scalp exceeded normal scalp in clonality, especially in alopecia totalis/universalis.

This CDR3 contains 12 residues. The V gene end was trimmed by 6 bases and the J gene end by 1 base; junction bases not matched to a gene: 2. Germline V gene data show CDR1 as SQVTM and CDR2 as ANQGSEA. Investigators isolated RNA and reverse transcribed it into cDNA to act as the sequencing template. Method: immunoSEQ multiplex PCR; TCRdb's copy keeps in-frame clones and lacks some. The repertoire holds more than 75,000 clones, with 41% as singletons. This clonotype originated in a human donor with alopecia areata. Material for sequencing was CD4+ T cells sorted from blood. The chain links TRBV29-1 to TRBJ1-1, with TRBD1 matching 7 bases. The chain's CDR3 is CSVGTANTEAFF. The CDR3 DNA is TGCAGCGTCGGGACAGCGAACACTGAAGCTTTCTTT.